The 21 T cell receptor beta chains below were found in one sample sequenced in a study of blood T cells in healthy people across ages. Then a second PCR, running about 7 to 11 cycles, was carried out with a sample-barcoded 5' primer and a J-beta primer mix. TCRdb redid the calling of the 5' RACE reads with MiXCR, one entry per CDR3 protein. The repertoire holds 1.5 million to 2 million distinct CDR3 sequences, with roughly two fifths as singletons. Material: blood. The receptor source for this set is a human donor in good health.

The chain carries TRBV29-1 and TRBJ2-1; unclear D gene. This CDR3 spans 11 amino acids. The germline CDR1 and CDR2 sequences are SQVTM and ANQGSEA. V was shortened by 4 bases and J by 4 bases, with 5 bases between the two germline ends. The CDR3 here is CSVGHYNEQFF. The DNA of the CDR3 is TGCAGCGTTGGCCATTACAATGAGCAGTTCTTC.

The chain employs TRBV7-2 and TRBJ1-5; the match to TRBD1 covers 7 bases. This CDR3 is built from 15 residues. The germline gives CDR1 SGHTA, CDR2 FQGNSA. With V trimmed by 5 bases and J by 3 bases, 7 bases remained unmatched. The CDR3 here is CASSRRQGNNQPQHF. DNA for the CDR3: TGTGCCAGCAGCCGGAGACAGGGAAACAATCAGCCCCAGCATTTT.

To note about this clonotype: Given a much more abundant clone one base away, this may be a read error. The chain has TRBV15 and TRBJ2-6, with 7 bases fitting TRBD1. In germline, CDR1 is LNHNV, CDR2 YYDKDF (reference sequence). This CDR3 has 19 residues. The CDR3 bases are TGTACCACCAGCAGAGTTTTGAGACAGGGTTTCTCTGGGGCCAACGTCCTGACTTTC. This encodes CTTSRVLRQGFSGANVLTF.

In its sample, this clonotype was seen a few times. This chain links TRBV5-1 with TRBJ2-5, with D uncertain. Per the germline V gene, CDR1 is SGHRS and CDR2 is YFSETQ. This CDR3 has 15 amino acids. The V gene lost 0 bases and the J gene lost 2 bases, with 11 bases spanning the gap. The CDR3 loop is CASSLGLDHQETQYF. DNA for the CDR3: TGCGCCAGCAGCTTGGGTCTGGACCATCAAGAGACCCAGTACTTC.

This clonotype came up a few times. The rearrangement links TRBV5-1 to TRBJ2-7; TRBD2 agrees at 13 bases. The CDR3 covers 15 residues. V was pared by 3 bases and J by 6 bases, with 6 bases of the junction left unmatched. The germline V gene encodes CDR1 SGHRS and CDR2 YFSETQ. The CDR3 sequence: CASSSTSGGASEQYF. The CDR3 bases are TGCGCCAGCAGCTCTACTAGCGGGGGGGCATCCGAGCAGTACTTC.

The gene calls are TRBV20-1 and TRBJ2-5; 9 bases map to TRBD2. J gave up 7 bases and V 6 bases, and 12 bases lay outside the gene matches. CDR3 length: 14 residues. Germline CDR1 and CDR2: DFQATT and SNEGSKA (reference sequence). This chain's CDR3 is CSAKHLAGDGTQYF. The CDR3, as DNA: TGCAGTGCCAAACATTTAGCGGGGGATGGGACCCAGTACTTC.

Only a few counts were recorded for this clonotype. The chain is built from TRBV7-8 and TRBJ1-1, with a possible D match to TRBD1 (5 bases). The CDR3 spans 15 residues. Germline V gives CDR1 SGHVS, CDR2 FQNEAQ. The V and J ends lost 2 bases and 4 bases respectively, with 14 bases between them. The CDR3 region has the DNA TGTGCCAGCAGCTTATCTCCGGGGACGGGCACTGAAGCTTTCTTT. This translates into CASSLSPGTGTEAFF.

The V and J genes are TRBV6-5 and TRBJ2-5; the match to TRBD2 covers 12 bases. Germline loops: CDR1 MNHEY, CDR2 SVGAGI. This CDR3 comprises 16 residues. Trimming at V came to 6 bases and at J to 0 bases, leaving 5 bases not matched to a gene. DNA for the CDR3: TGTGCCAGCAGCTTCGGACTAGCGGGGTACCAAGAGACCCAGTACTTC. Its protein is CASSFGLAGYQETQYF.

In its sample, this clonotype was seen a few times. V and J are TRBV6-2 or TRBV6-3 and TRBJ1-5; no clear D gene. V was trimmed by 6 bases and J by 6 bases, leaving 12 bases between them. Per germline, CDR1 MNHEY and CDR2 SVGEGT. This CDR3 comprises 13 residues. The CDR3 nucleotides read TGTGCCAGCAGGCCGGTTGGCGGTCAGCCCCAGCATTTT. It specifies CASRPVGGQPQHF.

This clonotype was found a few times. The V call is TRBV6-2 or TRBV6-3, the J call TRBJ2-7; D may be TRBD1 (5 bases). V lost 5 bases, J lost 7 bases, and 12 bases lay in between. Per germline, CDR1 MNHEY and CDR2 SVGEGT. CDR3 size: 12 residues. This CDR3 is CASSLYGAEQYF. The CDR3 region has the DNA TGTGCCAGCAGTCTTTATGGGGCGGAGCAGTACTTC.

This clonotype was detected only a few times. The chain recombines TRBV29-1 with TRBJ2-1; 8 positions match TRBD1. This CDR3 contains 14 residues. The germline gives CDR1 SQVTM, CDR2 ANQGSEA. The ends lost 7 bases at V and 0 bases at J; junction bases unmatched: 5. CDR3 protein: CSAPTGASYNEQFF. Written as DNA, the CDR3 is TGCAGCGCCCCGACAGGGGCCTCCTACAATGAGCAGTTCTTC.

This clonotype was recorded once. This chain joins TRBV9 and TRBJ1-2; the D gene is possibly TRBD1 (5 bases). The CDR3 consists of 14 residues. The V end was cut by 0 bases, the J end by 6 bases, with 12 bases between. Germline CDR1 reads SGDLS; CDR2 reads YYNGEE. In DNA form, the CDR3 reads TGTGCCAGCAGCGTAGATCCTCTGGGGCATGGCTACACCTTC. It specifies CASSVDPLGHGYTF.

This clonotype was picked up a small number of times. The gene calls are TRBV4-3 and TRBJ2-1; D possibly uses TRBD1 or TRBD2 (5 bases each). CDR3 size: 16 residues. Looked up from germline, CDR1 is LGHNA and CDR2 is YSLEER. Trimming removed 3 bases at V and 8 bases at J, with 20 bases between. The CDR3: CASSHQRDVGRDEQFF. DNA for the CDR3: TGCGCCAGCAGCCATCAACGGGACGTCGGACGGGATGAGCAGTTCTTC.

Turning to this clonotype: Mismatch with germline at one junction end may stem from a read error. The CDR3 nucleotides read TGTGCCAGCAGTTACACCCAGTGGGGGCGACAGGTCACCAGCTCCTACGAGCACTACTTC. Translating it yields CASSYTQWGRQVTSSYEHYF. V gene TRBV28 combines with J gene TRBJ2-7; TRBD1 is a possible D gene (6 bases). The CDR3 has 20 amino acids. Looked up from germline, CDR1 is MDHEN and CDR2 is SYDVKM.

V is TRBV7-2 and J is TRBJ1-4; unclear D gene. Germline CDR1 and CDR2: SGHTA and FQGNSA. The CDR3 is 12 amino acids. V lost 2 bases and J 10 bases, leaving 8 bases between the germline ends. CDR3 loop: CASSLYLGKLFF. The CDR3, as DNA: TGTGCCAGCAGCTTATACCTAGGAAAACTGTTTTTT.

The rearrangement uses TRBV5-6 and TRBJ1-2; maybe TRBD1 (6 bases). The length of the CDR3 is 14 residues. The V end was cut by 4 bases, the J end by 4 bases, with 14 bases between. Germline V lookup: CDR1 SGHDT, CDR2 YYEEEE. CDR3 in amino acids: CASSVPTGTYGYTF. The DNA for the CDR3 is TGTGCCAGCAGCGTCCCGACAGGAACCTATGGCTACACCTTC.

The chain carries TRBV5-1 and TRBJ2-1; 7 positions match TRBD2. This CDR3 comprises 14 residues. Germline CDR1 is SGHRS and CDR2 is YFSETQ. V shed 1 base, J shed 8 bases, and the junction held 6 bases outside the gene matches. CDR3 nucleotides: TGCGCCAGCAGCTTGTGGGGCGGGAGCGATGAGCAGTTCTTC. Protein sequence: CASSLWGGSDEQFF.

In this sample, this clonotype turned up a few times. This chain joins TRBV7-9 and TRBJ2-3; D is uncertain. V dropped 5 bases and J dropped 8 bases, with 14 bases sitting between them. This CDR3 is 13 amino acids long. Germline-derived CDR1 and CDR2 are SEHNR and FQNEAQ (reference sequence). The chain's CDR3 is CASSPTNLGTQYF. As DNA, the CDR3 is TGTGCCAGCAGCCCTACAAATTTAGGTACGCAGTATTTT. Full variable domain (outside the CDR3, taken from reference TRBV7-9 and TRBJ2-3): DTGVSQNPRHKITKRGQNVTFRCDPISEHNRLYWYRQTLGQGPEFLTYFQNEAQLEKSRLLSDRFSAERPKGSFSTLEIQRTEQGDSAMYLCASSPTNLGTQYFGPGTRLTVL.

This clonotype has more than one count but fewer than ten. CDR3: CSVEGGTRFRDYGYTF. In DNA, the CDR3 is TGCAGCGTTGAAGGAGGGACCAGGTTCAGAGACTATGGCTACACCTTC. The chain uses TRBV29-1 and TRBJ1-2; a weak D match, TRBD1 (5 bases). V lost 1 base, J lost 3 bases, and 18 bases lay in between. CDR3 size: 16 residues. CDR1 and CDR2 (germline): SQVTM, ANQGSEA. Looking up the rest from reference TRBV29-1 and TRBJ1-2 gives the full variable domain: SAVISQKPSRDICQRGTSLTIQCQVDSQVTMMFWYRQQPGQSLTLIATANQGSEATYESGFVIDKFPISRPNLTFSTLTVSNMSPEDSSIYLCSVEGGTRFRDYGYTFGSGTRLTVV.

The chain links TRBV7-3 to TRBJ2-1, with D unclear. Trimming pared 5 bases from V and 2 bases from J, leaving 13 bases between. The CDR3 contains 15 residues. Per germline, CDR1 SGHTA and CDR2 FQGTGA. The CDR3 nucleotides are TGTGCCAGCAGCCCTCAGGCGATGACCTACAATGAGCAGTTCTTC. Translation: CASSPQAMTYNEQFF.

The rearrangement joins TRBV7-9 to TRBJ1-2; D ambiguous. V dropped 1 base and J dropped 4 bases, with 22 bases sitting between them. The CDR3 runs to 18 residues. Per germline, CDR1 SEHNR and CDR2 FQNEAQ (reference sequence). CDR3 nucleotide sequence: TGTGCCAGCAGCTTAGATGTATATGCACCCGACTTTGCCTATGGCTACACCTTC. Protein: CASSLDVYAPDFAYGYTF.